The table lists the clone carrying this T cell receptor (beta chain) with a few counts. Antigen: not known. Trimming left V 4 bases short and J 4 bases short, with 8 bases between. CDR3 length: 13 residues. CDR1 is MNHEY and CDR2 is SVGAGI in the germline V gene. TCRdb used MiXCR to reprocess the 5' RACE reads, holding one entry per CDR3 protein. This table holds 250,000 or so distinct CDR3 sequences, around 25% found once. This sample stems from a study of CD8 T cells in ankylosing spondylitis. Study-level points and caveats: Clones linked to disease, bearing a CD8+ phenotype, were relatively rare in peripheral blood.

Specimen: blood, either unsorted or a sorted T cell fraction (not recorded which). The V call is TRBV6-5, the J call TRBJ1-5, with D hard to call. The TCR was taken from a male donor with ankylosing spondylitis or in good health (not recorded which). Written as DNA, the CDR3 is TGTGCCAGCAGTTTGGACCAAAATCAGCCCCAGCATTTT. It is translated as CASSLDQNQPQHF.